Sequencing of this T cell receptor beta chain was carried out in a study of OX40 agonist ivuxolimab in advanced cancers. Study at large: Patients were infused with ivuxolimab every 2 weeks at 0.01 to 10 mg/kg. Averaging roughly 60 years in age, with a range of roughly 20 to 90, the cohort was around 83% male. Overall study findings and caveats: By week 6 at 0.1 to 3.0 mg/kg, blood CD4+ and CD8+ T cells had expanded clonally.

As to this clone: The antigen is unknown.

Deletions cut 5 bases from V and 1 base from J, with 16 bases between. The CDR3 totals 16 residues. Germline CDR1 reads SGHNT; CDR2 reads YENEEA. The table came from immunoSEQ multiplex PCR; TCRdb's copy has only in-frame clones and leaves some out. The sample lists tens of thousands of clones, roughly 80% occurring once. The chain carries TRBV11-3 and TRBJ2-3; no clear D. The sequences come from CD4+ or CD8+ T cells sorted from blood, collected in a trial of the OX40 agonist ivuxolimab. This receptor was obtained from an adult with an advanced solid tumor such as melanoma, head and neck, liver or kidney cancer. CDR3 protein: CASSPLPAGGTDTQYF. DNA for the CDR3: TGTGCCAGCAGCCCCCTCCCCGCAGGCGGCACAGATACGCAGTATTTT.